The 21 T cell receptor beta chains reported below all come from one sample, sequenced in a study of T-cell memory formation after mild COVID-19. TCRdb re-analysed the 5' RACE reads in MiXCR, keeping a single row per CDR3 protein. The sample has about 360,000 distinct CDR3 sequences, approximately 14% seen once. The sequenced sample was PBMCs or a T cell subset sorted from them (not recorded which). These receptor sequences come from a man aged 18 to 30 who had mild COVID-19 (a few samples of this study predate the infection). Cell type and time point are not known.

This clonotype was counted only a few times. The chain combines TRBV12-3 or TRBV12-4 with TRBJ1-2; 9 nucleotides line up with TRBD1. CDR3 length: 14 residues. The V gene end was trimmed by 5 bases and the J gene end by 7 bases; junction bases not matched to a gene: 8. The CDR3 reads CASSRDREKGGYTF. CDR3 DNA sequence: TGTGCCAGCAGTCGGGACAGGGAAAAGGGTGGCTACACCTTC.

J is TRBJ2-7 and V is TRBV29-1; no firm D call. The V gene lost 5 bases and the J gene lost 2 bases, with 10 bases spanning the gap. From germline, CDR1 is SQVTM and CDR2 ANQGSEA. The CDR3 covers 12 residues. The CDR3 coding sequence is TGCAGCGTTTCCCTAGGTCCCTACGAGCAGTACTTC. It specifies CSVSLGPYEQYF.

This clonotype has more than one count but fewer than ten. The chain uses TRBV7-6 and TRBJ2-1; TRBD1 matches at 8 bases. Trimming took 5 bases from V and 5 from J; bases not matched to a gene: 14. Germline V gene data show CDR1 as SGHVS and CDR2 as FNYEAQ. The CDR3 has 17 amino acids. Here the CDR3 reads CASSAGTDRVWDNEQFF. The CDR3 DNA follows: TGTGCCAGCAGCGCCGGCACGGACAGGGTGTGGGACAATGAGCAGTTCTTC.

In this sample, this clonotype turned up many times. The chain combines TRBV27 with TRBJ2-1, with unresolved D. This CDR3 has 12 residues. Trimming took off 6 bases at V and 6 bases at J, with 9 bases between the two ends. From germline, CDR1 is MNHEY and CDR2 SMNVEV (reference sequence). The DNA of the CDR3 is TGTGCCAGCAGCACTTCACCCAATGAGCAGTTCTTC. Its protein is CASSTSPNEQFF.

This clonotype has only a few counts. V gene TRBV7-8 combines with J gene TRBJ1-5, with D uncertain. From germline, CDR1 is SGHVS and CDR2 FQNEAQ. The V end lost 5 bases, the J end lost 1 base, and 21 bases lay between the germline ends. There are 18 residues in the CDR3. The CDR3 sequence is CASSTSSQGESSNQPQHF. CDR3 bases: TGTGCCAGCAGCACATCCTCGCAAGGAGAGAGCAGCAATCAGCCCCAGCATTTT. Looking up the rest from reference TRBV7-8 and TRBJ1-5 gives the full variable domain: GAGVSQSPRYKVAKRGQDVALRCDPISGHVSLFWYQQALGQGPEFLTYFQNEAQLDKSGLPSDRFFAERPEGSVSTLKIQRTQQEDSAVYLCASSTSSQGESSNQPQHFGDGTRLSIL.

The genes are TRBV12-3 or TRBV12-4 and TRBJ2-7, with TRBD1 matching over 9 bases. After removal of 6 bases from V and 1 base from J, the junction contained 7 bases not matched to a gene. The CDR3 sequence is 15 residues long. In DNA form, the CDR3 reads TGTGCCAGCAGCCTTGGACAGGGGTGGTCCTACGAGCAGTACTTC. This gives the protein CASSLGQGWSYEQYF.

This clonotype came up a few times. V gene TRBV20-1 combines with J gene TRBJ1-2; no definite D call. The CDR3 has 17 amino acids. V was clipped by 1 base and J by 1 base, with 19 bases between them. Germline V lookup: CDR1 DFQATT, CDR2 SNEGSKA (reference sequence). CDR3 region: CSARGEGTPALNYGYTF. CDR3 nucleotide sequence: TGCAGTGCTAGAGGGGAGGGCACCCCTGCCCTTAACTATGGCTACACCTTC.

The rearrangement links TRBV5-1 to TRBJ1-1; 8 positions agree with TRBD1. In germline, CDR1 is SGHRS, CDR2 YFSETQ. This CDR3 is 15 amino acids long. V shed 2 bases, J shed 1 base, and the junction held 4 bases outside the gene matches. CDR3 in DNA: TGCGCCAGCAGCTTAACGGGACAGGAGAACACTGAAGCTTTCTTT. This gives the protein CASSLTGQENTEAFF.

The rearrangement joins TRBV24-1 to TRBJ1-5, with D unresolved. The CDR3 is made up of 12 amino acids. In germline, CDR1 is KGHDR, CDR2 SFDVKD. The germline V and J ends were trimmed by 3 bases and 11 bases, with 10 bases remaining between them. Written as DNA, the CDR3 is TGTGCCACCAGTGATCTTGGTTTGACCCAGCATTTT. Its translation is CATSDLGLTQHF.

This clonotype showed up many times. The gene calls are TRBV4-1 and TRBJ1-5, with D possibly TRBD1 on 6 matching bases. CDR1 and CDR2 (germline): MGHRA, YSYEKL. The CDR3 runs to 15 residues. V lost 2 bases to trimming and J lost 3 bases, with 11 bases between them. The CDR3 bases are TGCGCCAGCAGCCAACGGGACACCGTCAATCAGCCCCAGCATTTT. Amino acid sequence: CASSQRDTVNQPQHF.

In this sample, this clonotype turned up a few times. This chain connects TRBV30 to TRBJ1-1; D ambiguous. The CDR3 loop spans 13 amino acids. The ends were cut back, 2 bases at V and 1 base at J, with 8 bases in the middle. The germline gives CDR1 GTSNPN, CDR2 SVGIG (reference sequence). CDR3 nucleotides: TGTGCCTGGAGTCGCCACTGGAACACTGAAGCTTTCTTT. As protein: CAWSRHWNTEAFF.

The CDR3 region has the DNA TGCGCCAGCAGCCGGCGGGGAGACAATGAGCAGTTCTTC. Translated: CASSRRGDNEQFF. The rearrangement uses TRBV4-1 and TRBJ2-1; the D gene is possibly TRBD2 (6 bases). CDR1 MGHRA and CDR2 YSYEKL come from the germline V gene. The CDR3 is 13 residues long. V was trimmed by 4 bases and J by 5 bases, leaving 9 bases between them.

V usage is TRBV7-2 and J usage is TRBJ2-4; D perhaps matches TRBD2 (6 bases). CDR1 and CDR2 (germline): SGHTA, FQGNSA. The V gene lost 1 base and the J gene lost 0 bases, with 13 bases spanning the gap. This CDR3 has 17 residues. CDR3 region: CASSLGGLAIAKNIQYF. The CDR3, as DNA: TGTGCCAGCAGCTTAGGGGGTCTAGCGATAGCCAAAAACATTCAGTACTTC.

The V and J genes are TRBV18 and TRBJ2-5, with 8 bases that match TRBD2. The trim removed 3 bases at V and 1 base at J, leaving 4 bases unmatched. CDR1 and CDR2 (germline): KGHSH, LQKENI. CDR3 length: 15 residues. The CDR3 coding sequence is TGTGCCAGCTCACCGATAGCGGGGACCCAAGAGACCCAGTACTTC. Translated: CASSPIAGTQETQYF.

This clonotype was recorded at least ten times. The chain joins TRBV7-3 to TRBJ2-2, with D unclear. The V gene's germline CDR1 is SGHTA and CDR2 FQGTGA. V shed 2 bases and J shed 7 bases, with 11 bases lying between them. This CDR3 comprises 14 residues. In DNA form, the CDR3 reads TGTGCCAGCAGCTTAGTATCTAGTCGCGGGGAGCTGTTTTTT. The encoded protein is CASSLVSSRGELFF.

In its sample, this clonotype was seen a few times. The rearrangement links TRBV29-1 to TRBJ2-3; the match to TRBD2 covers 7 bases. CDR3 length: 16 amino acids. Germline V gene lookup returns CDR1 SQVTM and CDR2 ANQGSEA. V lost 0 bases, J lost 0 bases, and 6 bases stayed unmatched. CDR3: CSVEDGRGGSTDTQYF. CDR3 bases: TGCAGCGTTGAAGATGGGCGGGGAGGGAGCACAGATACGCAGTATTTT.

The table lists this clonotype with a few counts. This chain uses TRBV29-1 with TRBJ2-2; D is perhaps TRBD2 (6 bases). The V gene lost 7 bases and the J gene lost 6 bases, with 12 bases spanning the gap. Germline CDR1 reads SQVTM; CDR2 reads ANQGSEA. The CDR3 extends over 12 amino acids. In DNA form, the CDR3 reads TGCAGCGCCCGGGACTTGGCCGGGGAGCTGTTTTTT. This translates into CSARDLAGELFF.

This chain connects TRBV19 to TRBJ1-1, with a tentative D call TRBD1 (5 bases). The CDR3 is 12 residues long. The V gene lost 4 bases and the J gene lost 7 bases, with 10 bases spanning the gap. CDR1 and CDR2 from the germline V gene are LNHDA and SQIVND (reference sequence). CDR3 in amino acids: CASSTRQREAFF. For the CDR3, the DNA is TGTGCCAGTAGTACCAGACAGCGTGAAGCTTTCTTT.

This chain connects TRBV11-1 to TRBJ1-2; D perhaps matches TRBD1 (5 bases). Germline CDR1 reads SGHAT; CDR2 reads FQDESV (reference sequence). V lost 1 base, J lost 7 bases, and 16 bases lay in between. The CDR3 consists of 15 residues. CDR3 protein: CASSLVGQGSSGYTF. The CDR3 DNA sequence: TGTGCCAGCAGCTTAGTCGGACAAGGATCGTCTGGCTACACCTTC.

This clonotype was seen repeatedly, ten times or more. The chain recombines TRBV5-1 with TRBJ1-1, with D unresolved. This CDR3 spans 17 amino acids. The germline V and J ends were trimmed by 0 bases and 7 bases, with 22 bases remaining between them. The V gene's germline CDR1 is SGHRS and CDR2 YFSETQ. CDR3 coding DNA: TGCGCCAGCAGCTTGGCCGCGGCAGCGGACCCGAGTGGTGAAGCTTTCTTT. Its translation is CASSLAAAADPSGEAFF.

The CDR3 loop reads CASSQVVTGGGLETQYF. DNA of the CDR3: TGTGCCAGCAGCCAAGTCGTCACTGGGGGGGGCCTAGAGACCCAGTACTTC. The V call is TRBV4-2, the J call TRBJ2-5; maybe TRBD2 (7 bases). Germline assignment: CDR1 LGHNA and CDR2 YNFKEQ. V lost 1 base to trimming and J lost 4 bases, with 19 bases between them. The CDR3 has 17 residues.